This entry lists 23 T cell receptor beta chains sequenced from one sample in a study of cytomegalovirus exposure and HLA in healthy donors. Primers: 60 Vbeta forward and 13 Jbeta reverse. Measured with immunoSEQ multiplex PCR; TCRdb has only the in-frame clones, and not every one. This sample yields 150,000 or so clones, of which under 80% are seen a single time; 2.1% belongs to the top ten. Source material: PBMCs. The receptors here all came from a man aged 25-45 years in good health and CMV-seronegative.

V gene TRBV4-2 combines with J gene TRBJ2-7, with 9 nucleotides matching TRBD1. This CDR3 has 13 residues. Germline lookup yields CDR1 LGHNA and CDR2 YNFKEQ. V was clipped by 3 bases and J by 6 bases; unmatched bases: 3. The CDR3 nucleotides are TGTGCCAGCAGCCACTCGGACAGGGGCGAGCAGTACTTC. Translation gives CASSHSDRGEQYF.

V gene TRBV5-6 combines with J gene TRBJ1-4; 8 nucleotides align to TRBD1. V lost 4 bases, J lost 0 bases, and 2 bases stayed unmatched. Germline V gene data show CDR1 as SGHDT and CDR2 as YYEEEE. CDR3 length: 15 amino acids. This CDR3 is CASSETGATNEKLFF. Written as DNA, the CDR3 is TGTGCCAGCAGCGAGACAGGGGCAACTAATGAAAAACTGTTTTTT.

The chain links TRBV4-3 to TRBJ1-2, with a possible D match to TRBD1 (6 bases). The CDR3 totals 16 residues. Trimming took off 0 bases at V and 4 bases at J, with 15 bases between the two ends. CDR1 and CDR2 (germline): LGHNA, YSLEER. The CDR3 is CASSQDVRQGIYGYTF. DNA for the CDR3: TGCGCCAGCAGCCAAGATGTTCGGCAGGGGATCTATGGCTACACCTTC.

The chain carries TRBV19 and TRBJ1-1; D not certain. Trimming took 4 bases from V and 1 from J, leaving 10 bases between them. Germline V CDR1 and CDR2: LNHDA, SQIVND (reference sequence). The CDR3 covers 14 residues. The CDR3 sequence: CASSTGFPNTEAFF. CDR3 coding DNA: TGTGCCAGTAGTACGGGATTTCCGAACACTGAAGCTTTCTTT.

The genes are TRBV6-1 and TRBJ2-7; tentative D call: TRBD1 (5 bases). This CDR3 has 16 residues. The germline CDR1 and CDR2 sequences are MNHNS and SASEGT. V was pared by 2 bases and J by 0 bases, with 14 bases between. This chain's CDR3 is CASSESEAGPSYEQYF. The CDR3 DNA follows: TGTGCCAGCAGTGAAAGCGAGGCAGGGCCCTCCTACGAGCAGTACTTC.

This clone has more than one count but fewer than ten. J is TRBJ1-4 and V is TRBV29-1; 10 nucleotides match TRBD1. The CDR3 has 12 amino acids. The germline V gene has CDR1 SQVTM and CDR2 ANQGSEA. The V gene end was trimmed by 6 bases and the J gene end by 7 bases; junction bases not matched to a gene: 2. The CDR3 loop reads CSVRTGGEKLFF. The DNA of the CDR3 is TGCAGCGTGCGGACAGGGGGTGAAAAACTGTTTTTT.

V and J are TRBV2 and TRBJ1-6, with 8 bases that match TRBD1. CDR3 length: 14 residues. V gave up 3 bases and J gave up 11 bases; unmatched junction bases: 6. Per germline, CDR1 SNHLY and CDR2 FYNNEI. CDR3 amino acids: CASSDTGGLAPLHF. As DNA, the CDR3 is TGTGCCAGCAGTGACACAGGGGGACTGGCACCCCTCCACTTT.

V gene TRBV9 combines with J gene TRBJ2-1; 8 bases fit TRBD2. CDR1 and CDR2 (germline): SGDLS, YYNGEE. The CDR3 spans 17 residues. With V trimmed by 2 bases and J by 3 bases, 10 bases remained unmatched. CDR3: CASSVPDGGAFYNEQFF. The DNA for the CDR3 is TGTGCCAGCAGCGTCCCCGACGGGGGGGCCTTCTACAATGAGCAGTTCTTC.

The chain uses TRBV7-7 and TRBJ2-7; D ambiguous. Trimming took off 5 bases at V and 5 bases at J, with 7 bases between the two ends. Germline V gives CDR1 SSHAT, CDR2 FNYEAQ (reference sequence). CDR3 size: 11 residues. The DNA of the CDR3 is TGTGCCAGCAGCCTATCTCACGAGCAGTACTTC. It codes for CASSLSHEQYF.

The chain is built from TRBV5-6 and TRBJ2-7; D call uncertain. CDR1 and CDR2 (germline): SGHDT, YYEEEE. This CDR3 is built from 14 residues. V was shortened by 4 bases and J by 0 bases, with 11 bases between the two germline ends. The CDR3 bases are TGTGCCAGCAGCCTAGACGGCCACTCCTACGAGCAGTACTTC. Protein product: CASSLDGHSYEQYF.

V and J are TRBV5-1 and TRBJ2-3; a weak D match, TRBD1 (6 bases). Trimming cost V 4 bases and J 0 bases, with 12 bases left between them. The germline V gene encodes CDR1 SGHRS and CDR2 YFSETQ. The CDR3 is 15 amino acids. For the CDR3, the DNA is TGCGCCAGCAGCGGAAGGACAGCTAGCACAGATACGCAGTATTTT. Translated: CASSGRTASTDTQYF.

As for this clone: This same CDR3 is encoded by further DNA sequences in the sample. The gene calls are TRBV30 and TRBJ1-2, with 8 bases matching TRBD1. This CDR3 spans 13 amino acids. Germline V gene sequence: CDR1 GTSNPN, CDR2 SVGIG (reference sequence). V trimming: 2 bases; J trimming: 4 bases; junction bases outside the gene matches: 3. CDR3 residues: CAWSRDRPYGYTF. CDR3 nucleotide sequence: TGTGCCTGGAGTAGGGACAGGCCCTATGGCTACACCTTC.

There are a few counts of this clone. The V gene is TRBV4-1, the J gene TRBJ1-3; the D is unclear. The germline CDR1 and CDR2 sequences are MGHRA and YSYEKL. The V end lost 1 base, the J end lost 0 bases, and 7 bases lay between the germline ends. The CDR3 contains 15 residues. This CDR3 is CASSQVSFSGNTIYF. The CDR3 bases are TGCGCCAGCAGCCAAGTTTCGTTCTCTGGAAACACCATATATTTT.

This chain's CDR3 is CSVTGPWALHF. DNA of the CDR3: TGCAGTGTTACAGGGCCATGGGCCCTCCACTTT. The rearrangement joins TRBV20-1 to TRBJ1-6; maybe TRBD1 (6 bases). There are 11 residues in the CDR3. V was trimmed by 7 bases and J by 14 bases, leaving 15 bases between them. From germline, CDR1 is DFQATT and CDR2 SNEGSKA (reference sequence).

The chain uses TRBV9 and TRBJ2-5, with a possible D match to TRBD1 (6 bases). The CDR3 runs to 13 residues. Germline V gene sequence: CDR1 SGDLS, CDR2 YYNGEE. Between the trimmed V and J ends, which lost 0 bases and 6 bases, there was a span of 9 bases. CDR3: CASSVEGTKTQYF. In DNA form, the CDR3 reads TGTGCCAGCAGCGTAGAGGGGACAAAGACCCAGTACTTC.

This chain connects TRBV18 to TRBJ2-1; D is undetermined. Germline V gene lookup returns CDR1 KGHSH and CDR2 LQKENI. V dropped 0 bases and J dropped 0 bases, with 9 bases sitting between them. CDR3 size: 16 residues. CDR3 loop: CASSPPSRSSYNEQFF. CDR3 DNA: TGTGCCAGCTCACCACCTTCGCGGAGCTCCTACAATGAGCAGTTCTTC.

V and J are TRBV6-5 and TRBJ1-1, with 10 bases identical to TRBD1. Trimming cost V 7 bases and J 6 bases; bases outside gene matches: 5. CDR1 is MNHEY and CDR2 is SVGAGI in the germline V gene. The CDR3 has 13 residues. In DNA form, the CDR3 reads TGTGCCAGCATCCCGGACAGGGGGGCTGAAGCTTTCTTT. Residues: CASIPDRGAEAFF.

The rearrangement links TRBV18 to TRBJ2-7; tentative D call: TRBD1 (6 bases). V shed 2 bases and J shed 6 bases, with 14 bases lying between them. CDR3 length equals 14 residues. Germline values: CDR1 KGHSH, CDR2 LQKENI. The CDR3 sequence: CASSPYRERGEQYF. The CDR3 DNA reads TGTGCCAGCTCACCATACAGGGAACGGGGCGAGCAGTACTTC.

This chain uses TRBV7-9 with TRBJ2-3; the match to TRBD2 covers 12 bases. V gave up 4 bases and J gave up 4 bases; unmatched junction bases: 6. The length of the CDR3 is 16 residues. The germline V gene has CDR1 SEHNR and CDR2 FQNEAQ (reference sequence). Written as DNA, the CDR3 is TGTGCCAGCAGCTCACAGGGACTAGCGGGTGCAGATACGCAGTATTTT. Translation gives CASSSQGLAGADTQYF.

The J gene is TRBJ2-2, the V gene TRBV19, with D possibly TRBD2 on 5 matching bases. The germline V and J ends were trimmed by 3 bases and 0 bases, with 8 bases remaining between them. CDR1 LNHDA and CDR2 SQIVND come from the germline V gene (reference sequence). The CDR3 extends over 15 amino acids. The CDR3 sequence: CASSIGEANTGELFF. For the CDR3, the DNA is TGTGCCAGTAGTATCGGGGAAGCGAACACCGGGGAGCTGTTTTTT.

The chain carries TRBV7-2 and TRBJ1-1; maybe TRBD1 (6 bases). This CDR3 is 14 amino acids long. V was shortened by 5 bases and J by 0 bases, with 10 bases between the two germline ends. Per germline, CDR1 SGHTA and CDR2 FQGNSA. The CDR3 region is CASSPQGLNTEAFF. The DNA for the CDR3 is TGTGCCAGCAGCCCACAGGGACTGAACACTGAAGCTTTCTTT.

The J gene is TRBJ1-5, the V gene TRBV2; 8 bases fit TRBD1. CDR3 length equals 13 residues. Germline CDR1 reads SNHLY; CDR2 reads FYNNEI. V lost 7 bases and J lost 6; bases outside the gene matches: 5. The CDR3 DNA is TGTGCCAGCACCACGACAGGGGCTCAGCCCCAGCATTTT. It is translated as CASTTTGAQPQHF.

The rearrangement joins TRBV6-1 to TRBJ2-7, with D perhaps TRBD1 (5 bases). This CDR3 region has 14 residues. Germline V gene lookup returns CDR1 MNHNS and CDR2 SASEGT. V lost 3 bases to trimming and J lost 3 bases, with 12 bases between them. CDR3 sequence: CASSELTVYYEQYF. The CDR3 DNA sequence: TGTGCCAGCAGTGAGTTGACAGTATACTACGAGCAGTACTTC.